The 8 T cell receptor beta chains presented below share a single source sample, sequenced in a study of cytomegalovirus exposure and HLA in healthy donors. Use of 60 Vbeta and 13 Jbeta primers characterized the PCR. Sequencing used immunoSEQ multiplex PCR; TCRdb keeps in-frame clones, though not all of them. The sample yields about 150,000 clones, 65% to 80% seen once. Sequencing was carried out using PBMCs. These receptors were taken from a man between 25 and 39 years old in good health and CMV-seronegative.

This clone showed up just once. The chain joins TRBV19 to TRBJ2-1, with D possibly TRBD2 on 6 matching bases. From germline, CDR1 is LNHDA and CDR2 SQIVND (reference sequence). The CDR3 spans 15 residues. The germline V and J ends were trimmed by 2 bases and 5 bases, with 13 bases remaining between them. This chain's CDR3 is CASSIRRDSNNEQFF. The CDR3, as DNA: TGTGCCAGTAGTATACGGCGGGATTCCAACAATGAGCAGTTCTTC. Variable domain in full (rest from reference TRBV19 and TRBJ2-1): DGGITQSPKYLFRKEGQNVTLSCEQNLNHDAMYWYRQDPGQGLRLIYYSQIVNDFQKGDIAEGYSVSREKKESFPLTVTSAQKNPTAFYLCASSIRRDSNNEQFFGPGTRLTVL.

J is TRBJ2-2 and V is TRBV5-6, with a weak D call TRBD1 (6 bases). The length of the CDR3 is 16 residues. CDR1 is SGHDT, CDR2 YYEEEE, per germline. Trimming took 4 bases from V and 0 from J, leaving 13 bases between them. In nucleotides, the CDR3 is TGTGCCAGCAGCCGCCGGGACACCTCGAACACCGGGGAGCTGTTTTTT. Its translation is CASSRRDTSNTGELFF. Full variable domain (missing parts from reference TRBV5-6 and TRBJ2-2): DAGVTQSPTHLIKTRGQQVTLRCSPKSGHDTVSWYQQALGQGPQFIFQYYEEEERQRGNFPDRFSGHQFPNYSSELNVNALLLGDSALYLCASSRRDTSNTGELFFGEGSRLTVL.

V gene TRBV7-2 combines with J gene TRBJ2-7; 9 nucleotides align to TRBD2. The CDR3 sequence is 14 residues long. The V segment lost 3 bases and the J segment 3 bases; nucleotides outside the gene matches: 3. In germline, CDR1 is SGHTA, CDR2 FQGNSA. Here the CDR3 DNA reads TGTGCCAGCAGCTTGGTAGCGGGAGACTACGAGCAGTACTTC. This translates into CASSLVAGDYEQYF.

In DNA form, the CDR3 reads TGTGCCAGCAGTTACCGAACAGGGTGGGGGTCCTACGAGCAGTACTTC. It yields the protein CASSYRTGWGSYEQYF. The chain couples TRBV6-5 to TRBJ2-7; D is perhaps TRBD1 (6 bases). Germline assignment: CDR1 MNHEY and CDR2 SVGAGI. CDR3 length: 16 residues. The V end lost 2 bases, the J end lost 1 base, and 15 bases lay between the germline ends.

The V gene is TRBV30, the J gene TRBJ2-2, with TRBD2 matching 13 bases. CDR1 and CDR2 (germline): GTSNPN, SVGIG (reference sequence). Losses at the gene ends were 5 bases for V and 8 bases for J; bases not matched to a gene: 5. The CDR3 has 14 amino acids. The CDR3 loop reads CAWVRTSGSGELFF. The CDR3 DNA follows: TGTGCCTGGGTTAGGACTAGCGGGAGTGGGGAGCTGTTTTTT.

The chain has TRBV5-1 and TRBJ2-2; D perhaps matches TRBD2 (6 bases). The CDR3 length is 16 residues. CDR1 is SGHRS and CDR2 is YFSETQ in the germline V gene. V lost 4 bases and J lost 7, with 20 bases in between. The CDR3 DNA follows: TGCGCCAGCAGCCCGGGGGACCTTCTGGGTGACGGGGAGCTGTTTTTT. This translates into CASSPGDLLGDGELFF.

This clone appeared a few times. The V gene is TRBV7-9, the J gene TRBJ2-1; TRBD1 agrees at 9 bases. The CDR3 sequence is 16 residues long. The V gene's germline CDR1 is SEHNR and CDR2 FQNEAQ (reference sequence). V trimming: 7 bases; J trimming: 4 bases; junction bases outside the gene matches: 11. The CDR3: CASTGGPGTGYNEQFF. CDR3 nucleotides: TGTGCCAGCACCGGAGGCCCCGGGACAGGGTACAATGAGCAGTTCTTC.

This clone came up a few times. The chain joins TRBV5-4 to TRBJ2-7; D is possibly TRBD1 (6 bases). Germline assignment: CDR1 SGHNT and CDR2 YYREEE (reference sequence). The V end was cut by 2 bases, the J end by 7 bases, with 22 bases between. This CDR3 has 16 residues. CDR3 protein: CASSFPGQGVRREQYF. In DNA form, the CDR3 reads TGTGCCAGCAGCTTTCCGGGACAAGGTGTCCGGCGGGAGCAGTACTTC.